The entry below gives a single T cell receptor beta chain sequence along with its context. Other DNA sequences from this sample encode an identical CDR3 as well. Repertoires were generated with immunoSEQ multiplex PCR, while TCRdb's copy carries only in-frame clones and drops some. This sample has about 2.2 million clones, with around 93% found just once. These data originate in a study of shared clonotypes between healthy human individuals. The CDR3 length is 13 residues. Trimming pared 3 bases from V and 0 bases from J, leaving 6 bases between. Germline V gene sequence: CDR1 MNHNS, CDR2 SASEGT. As defined, naive CD8 cells were CD45RO-negative and positively selected for CCR7, with terminally differentiated effector memory CD45RA+ cells excluded.

The chain couples TRBV6-1 to TRBJ2-7, with D perhaps TRBD2 (5 bases). This clonotype was sampled from a man aged 18 to 29 in good health. Some clones in this sample may be carry-over from other donors' samples. Source material: naive CD8+ T cells from PBMCs. CDR3 protein: CASSDRGSYEQYF. CDR3 bases: TGTGCCAGCAGTGATCGGGGCTCCTACGAGCAGTACTTC.